The entry below gives a single T cell receptor (beta chain) sequence along with its context. Its ends do not fully match the called genes, so a read error is possible. The CDR3 runs to 14 residues. In germline, CDR1 is LGHDT, CDR2 YNNKEL (reference sequence). Among the patients, none had received any treatment before thyroid surgery. Via MiXCR, TCRdb re-called the PCR reads. The sample lists 15,000 to 20,000 clones, 22% occurring once. This sample was taken from a study of metastatic and nonmetastatic thyroid tumors. The material sequenced was tumor tissue. The chain recombines TRBV3-1 with TRBJ1-6, with a possible D match to TRBD1 (5 bases). This clonotype was sampled from a male donor with papillary thyroid cancer or a benign thyroid nodule (not recorded which). Some clones in this sample may be carry-over from other donors' samples. The CDR3 is CASRLRGRDSPLHF. DNA of the CDR3: TGTGCCAGCAGACTAAGGGGTAGGGATTCCCCCCTCCACTTT.